These 15 T cell receptor beta chains were sequenced from one sample in a study of OX40 agonist ivuxolimab in advanced cancers. The library was obtained by the immunoSEQ multiplex PCR assay. TCRdb carries this immuneACCESS record with in-frame sequences only. Its versions omit some clonotypes, under half of them owing to an unresolved V gene in the studies checked, with the rest unexplained. This sample lists 11,000 or so clones; 80% to 90% were detected once. More than 40% of the sample lies in the top ten. Specimen: CD4+ or CD8+ T cells sorted from blood, collected in a trial of the OX40 agonist ivuxolimab. These TCRs come from an adult with an advanced solid tumor such as melanoma, head and neck, liver or kidney cancer.

This rearrangement joins TRBV27 to TRBJ2-7, with 8 bases identical to TRBD2. This CDR3 has 16 residues. With 4 bases clipped from V and 0 bases from J, the junction kept 8 bases outside the gene matches. Germline values: CDR1 MNHEY, CDR2 SMNVEV (reference sequence). This CDR3 reads CASSWNAGGSSYEQYF. DNA of the CDR3: TGTGCCAGCAGTTGGAACGCGGGAGGTAGCTCCTACGAGCAGTACTTC.

The chain has TRBV19 and TRBJ2-7; possible D gene TRBD2, 5 bases. CDR1 is LNHDA and CDR2 is SQIVND in the germline V gene (reference sequence). Trimming removed 1 base from V and 5 bases from J, with 9 bases in between. The CDR3 spans 13 residues. DNA for the CDR3: TGTGCCAGTAGTATAGTGGCCGGGAACGAGCAGTACTTC. It yields the protein CASSIVAGNEQYF.

The V gene is TRBV4-1, the J gene TRBJ1-5, with D uncertain. This CDR3 comprises 15 residues. The germline V gene has CDR1 MGHRA and CDR2 YSYEKL. V shed 0 bases and J shed 5 bases, with 11 bases lying between them. The CDR3 spells CASSQEMRVHQPQHF. Written as DNA, the CDR3 is TGCGCCAGCAGCCAAGAGATGAGGGTTCATCAGCCCCAGCATTTT.

This clone was found a few times. The gene calls are TRBV7-9 and TRBJ2-5, with 13 nucleotides matching TRBD2. Germline trimming cut 4 bases from V and 2 bases from J; bases unmatched to any gene: 4. The germline CDR1 and CDR2 sequences are SEHNR and FQNEAQ (reference sequence). CDR3 length equals 16 residues. The CDR3 loop is CASSSGLAGAQETQYF. The CDR3 DNA reads TGTGCCAGCAGCTCCGGACTAGCGGGAGCGCAAGAGACCCAGTACTTC.

The V call is TRBV4-3, the J call TRBJ1-4; no clear D. Germline V gene sequence: CDR1 LGHNA, CDR2 YSLEER. The CDR3 contains 16 residues. The ends were cut back, 0 bases at V and 0 bases at J, with 8 bases in the middle. CDR3: CASSQDAGTTNEKLFF. The CDR3 coding sequence is TGCGCCAGCAGCCAAGATGCTGGGACAACTAATGAAAAACTGTTTTTT.

The V gene is TRBV7-6, the J gene TRBJ2-3; TRBD2 agrees at 8 bases. CDR1 SGHVS and CDR2 FNYEAQ come from the germline V gene. Trimming cost V 6 bases and J 1 base; bases outside gene matches: 9. The CDR3 runs to 16 residues. CDR3 amino acids: CASRPAGAHGTDTQYF. In nucleotides, the CDR3 is TGTGCCAGCAGACCAGCGGGAGCCCATGGCACAGATACGCAGTATTTT.

The chain has TRBV11-2 and TRBJ2-7; 12 positions agree with TRBD2. The CDR3 spans 14 residues. V lost 3 bases, J lost 6 bases, and 3 bases stayed unmatched. Germline V CDR1 and CDR2: SGHAT, FQNNGV. CDR3 loop: CASSLGTSGFEQYF. The CDR3 region has the DNA TGTGCCAGCAGCTTGGGGACTAGCGGGTTCGAGCAGTACTTC.

The V call is TRBV15, the J call TRBJ1-2, with D tentatively TRBD1 (5 bases). Trimming cost V 1 base and J 4 bases, with 10 bases left between them. The CDR3 has 14 residues. The germline V gene has CDR1 LNHNV and CDR2 YYDKDF (reference sequence). As DNA, the CDR3 is TGTGCCACCAGCAGAGTAACAGGTTCCTATGGCTACACCTTC. Amino acid sequence: CATSRVTGSYGYTF.

The J gene is TRBJ2-2, the V gene TRBV28; the match to TRBD2 covers 11 bases. Germline assignment: CDR1 MDHEN and CDR2 SYDVKM. With V trimmed by 2 bases and J by 3 bases, 5 bases remained unmatched. There are 17 residues in the CDR3. CDR3 protein: CASSLPLAGGHTGELFF. CDR3 DNA: TGTGCCAGCAGTTTACCCCTAGCGGGAGGTCACACCGGGGAGCTGTTTTTT.

The chain joins TRBV4-2 to TRBJ2-1; 7 bases align to TRBD2. V lost 1 base to trimming and J lost 4 bases; unmatched junction nucleotides: 4. The CDR3 has 15 residues. In germline, CDR1 is LGHNA, CDR2 YNFKEQ. The CDR3 DNA reads TGTGCCAGCAGCCAAGCTAGCGGAGATTACAATGAGCAGTTCTTC. Translation: CASSQASGDYNEQFF.

The CDR3 is CASSLGSGANYGYTF. The DNA for the CDR3 is TGTGCCAGCAGCTTAGGCTCAGGAGCTAACTATGGCTACACCTTC. This chain links TRBV7-9 with TRBJ1-2; D call uncertain. Trimming removed 1 base at V and 0 bases at J, with 9 bases between. Germline CDR1 reads SEHNR; CDR2 reads FQNEAQ (reference sequence). The CDR3 has 15 amino acids. Full variable domain (outside the CDR3, taken from reference TRBV7-9 and TRBJ1-2): DTGVSQNPRHKITKRGQNVTFRCDPISEHNRLYWYRQTLGQGPEFLTYFQNEAQLEKSRLLSDRFSAERPKGSFSTLEIQRTEQGDSAMYLCASSLGSGANYGYTFGSGTRLTVV.

The chain recombines TRBV6-5 with TRBJ1-2; weak D call: TRBD1 (6 bases). The CDR3 totals 14 residues. V was trimmed by 4 bases and J by 3 bases, leaving 12 bases between them. The V gene's germline CDR1 is MNHEY and CDR2 SVGAGI. The CDR3 spells CASSWGRSDYGYTF. The CDR3 DNA reads as TGTGCCAGCAGTTGGGGGCGTTCGGACTATGGCTACACCTTC.

The gene calls are TRBV10-3 and TRBJ1-1; TRBD1 aligns across 9 bases. The CDR3 runs to 13 residues. With 10 bases clipped from V and 0 bases from J, the junction kept 3 bases outside the gene matches. Germline-derived CDR1 and CDR2 are ENHRY and SYGVKD. CDR3 amino acids: CATGTGLNTEAFF. Written as DNA, the CDR3 is TGTGCCACCGGGACAGGGCTGAACACTGAAGCTTTCTTT.

The chain links TRBV4-1 to TRBJ2-5; D ambiguous. Between the trimmed V and J ends, which lost 1 base and 4 bases, there was a span of 7 bases. The CDR3 covers 13 residues. Germline V gene data show CDR1 as MGHRA and CDR2 as YSYEKL. The CDR3 spells CASSQGRSETQYF. The CDR3 coding sequence is TGCGCCAGCAGCCAAGGAAGGTCAGAGACCCAGTACTTC.

The rearrangement uses TRBV21-1 and TRBJ2-5; TRBD1 was called by the table and not checked on the DNA. The DNA end favors TRBJ2-7, so the J call may be wrong. TRBV21-1 corresponds to a pseudogene. This CDR3 region has 19 residues. This chain's CDR3 is CASSQDGGIRSGWIYEQYF. In nucleotides, the CDR3 is TGTGCCAGCAGCCAGGACGGCGGTATAAGGTCAGGGTGGATTTACGAGCAGTACTTC.